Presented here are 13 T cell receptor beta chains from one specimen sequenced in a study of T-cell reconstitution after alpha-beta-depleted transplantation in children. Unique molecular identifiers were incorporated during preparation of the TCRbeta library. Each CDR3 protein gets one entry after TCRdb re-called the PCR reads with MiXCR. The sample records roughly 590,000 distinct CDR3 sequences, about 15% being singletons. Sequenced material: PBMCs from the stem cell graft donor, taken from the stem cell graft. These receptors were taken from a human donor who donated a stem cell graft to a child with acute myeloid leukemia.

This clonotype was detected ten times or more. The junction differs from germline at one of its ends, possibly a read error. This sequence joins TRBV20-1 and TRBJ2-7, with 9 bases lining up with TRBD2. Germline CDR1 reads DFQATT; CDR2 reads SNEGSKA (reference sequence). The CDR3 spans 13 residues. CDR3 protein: CSARTSESYGQYF. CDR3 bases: TGCAGTGCGAGGACTAGCGAATCCTACGGGCAGTACTTC.

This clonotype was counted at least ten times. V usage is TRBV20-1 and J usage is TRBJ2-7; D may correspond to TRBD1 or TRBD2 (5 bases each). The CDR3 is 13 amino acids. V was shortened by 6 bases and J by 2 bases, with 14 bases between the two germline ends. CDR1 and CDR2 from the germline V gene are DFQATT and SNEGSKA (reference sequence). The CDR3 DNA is TGCAGTGCCCGAACGGTGGGGGCCTACGAGCAGTACTTC. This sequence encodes CSARTVGAYEQYF.

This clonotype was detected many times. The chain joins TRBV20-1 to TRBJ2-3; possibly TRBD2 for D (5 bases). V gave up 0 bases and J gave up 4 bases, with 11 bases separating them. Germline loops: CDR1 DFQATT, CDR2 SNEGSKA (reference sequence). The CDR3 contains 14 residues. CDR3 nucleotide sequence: TGCAGTGCTAGAGAGAGGATGAGGGCAGATACGCAGTATTTT. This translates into CSARERMRADTQYF.

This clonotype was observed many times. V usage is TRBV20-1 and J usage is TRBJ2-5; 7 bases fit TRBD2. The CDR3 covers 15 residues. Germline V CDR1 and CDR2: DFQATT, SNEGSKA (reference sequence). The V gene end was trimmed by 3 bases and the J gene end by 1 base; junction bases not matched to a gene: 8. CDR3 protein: CSASGERGSQETQYF. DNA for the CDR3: TGCAGTGCTAGTGGCGAGCGGGGATCCCAAGAGACCCAGTACTTC.

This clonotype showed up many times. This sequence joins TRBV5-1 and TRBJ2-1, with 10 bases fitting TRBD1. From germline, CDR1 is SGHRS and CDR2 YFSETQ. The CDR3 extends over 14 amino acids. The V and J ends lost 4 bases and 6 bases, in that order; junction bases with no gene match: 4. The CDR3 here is CASSLRTGGNEQFF. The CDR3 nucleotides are TGCGCCAGCAGCCTCCGGACAGGGGGCAATGAGCAGTTCTTC.

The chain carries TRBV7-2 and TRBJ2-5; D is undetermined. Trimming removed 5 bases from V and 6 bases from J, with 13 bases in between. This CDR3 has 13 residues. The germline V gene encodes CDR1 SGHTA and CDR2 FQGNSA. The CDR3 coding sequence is TGTGCCAGCAGCCCCTATCCTCCCAAGACCCAGTACTTC. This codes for CASSPYPPKTQYF.

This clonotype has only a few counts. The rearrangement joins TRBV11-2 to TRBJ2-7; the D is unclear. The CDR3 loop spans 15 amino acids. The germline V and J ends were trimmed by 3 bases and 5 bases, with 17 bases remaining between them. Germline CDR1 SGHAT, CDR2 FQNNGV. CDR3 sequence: CASSFLDSGSDEQYV. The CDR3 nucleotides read TGTGCCAGCAGCTTCCTCGACTCCGGGTCTGACGAGCAGTACGTC.

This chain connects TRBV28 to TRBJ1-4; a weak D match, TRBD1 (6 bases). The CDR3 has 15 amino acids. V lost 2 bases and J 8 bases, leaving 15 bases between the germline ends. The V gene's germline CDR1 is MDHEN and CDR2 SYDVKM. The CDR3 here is CASSLPTGIGEKLFF. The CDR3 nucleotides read TGTGCCAGCAGTTTACCAACAGGGATTGGCGAAAAACTGTTTTTT.

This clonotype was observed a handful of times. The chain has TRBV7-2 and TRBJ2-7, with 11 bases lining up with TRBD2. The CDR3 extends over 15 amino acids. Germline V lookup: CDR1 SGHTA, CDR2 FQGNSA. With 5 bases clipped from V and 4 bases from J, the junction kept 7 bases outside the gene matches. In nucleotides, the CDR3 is TGTGCCAGCAGCCAGAGACTAGCGGGGTGGTACGAGCAGTACTTC. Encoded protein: CASSQRLAGWYEQYF.

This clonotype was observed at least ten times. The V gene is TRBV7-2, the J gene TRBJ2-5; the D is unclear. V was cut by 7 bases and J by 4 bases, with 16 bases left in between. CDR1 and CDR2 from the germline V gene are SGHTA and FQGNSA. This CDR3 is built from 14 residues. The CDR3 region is CASTLMESVETQYF. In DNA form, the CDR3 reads TGTGCCAGCACCCTAATGGAGTCGGTAGAGACCCAGTACTTC.

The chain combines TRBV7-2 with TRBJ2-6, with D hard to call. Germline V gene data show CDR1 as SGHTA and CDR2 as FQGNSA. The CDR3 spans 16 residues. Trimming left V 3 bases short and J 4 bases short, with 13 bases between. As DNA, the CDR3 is TGTGCCAGCAGCTTCGACCCTAGGACCGGGGCCAACGTCCTGACTTTC. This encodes CASSFDPRTGANVLTF.

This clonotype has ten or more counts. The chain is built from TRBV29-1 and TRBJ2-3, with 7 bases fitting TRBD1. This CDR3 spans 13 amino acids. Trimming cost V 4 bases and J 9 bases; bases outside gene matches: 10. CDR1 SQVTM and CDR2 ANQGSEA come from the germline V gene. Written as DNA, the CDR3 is TGCAGCGTTGCCGGCACAGGGGTTGGAACGCAGTATTTT. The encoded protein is CSVAGTGVGTQYF.

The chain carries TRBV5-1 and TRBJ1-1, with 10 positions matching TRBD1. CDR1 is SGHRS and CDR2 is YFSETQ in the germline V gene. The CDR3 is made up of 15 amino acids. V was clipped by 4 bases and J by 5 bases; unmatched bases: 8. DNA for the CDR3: TGCGCCAGCAGCCTGGAGGGACAGGGGAAAACTGAAGCTTTCTTT. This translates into CASSLEGQGKTEAFF.